This T cell receptor (beta chain) was observed in a study of T cells after posttransplantation cyclophosphamide. Study-level results: After PTCy, TRB diversity resembled that of CNI/methotrexate controls.

This clone was seen more than once but under ten times. Its antigen is undetermined. Sampled 1 year posttransplant, controls received myeloablative marrow transplants, methotrexate and a calcineurin inhibitor. V dropped 6 bases and J dropped 6 bases, with 18 bases sitting between them. Per germline, CDR1 ENHRY and CDR2 SYGVKD. This CDR3 has 14 amino acids. Generated by immunoSEQ multiplex PCR, the TCRdb table keeps only in-frame clones and is missing some. Here the sample spans about 16,000 clones, 87% being singletons. This chain joins TRBV10-3 and TRBJ2-7, with a possible D match to TRBD2 (5 bases). This sequence was found in a male patient in his fifties who received an allogeneic stem cell transplant from an unrelated donor, was CMV-positive, and had chronic GVHD only. Some T cells may originate from the graft donor. The material was PBMCs, obtained after an allogeneic stem cell transplant with a calcineurin inhibitor and methotrexate. CDR3 nucleotide sequence: TGTGCCATCAGGGCCCGGGAAGCCACTGTCGAGCAGTACTTC. This translates into CAIRAREATVEQYF.